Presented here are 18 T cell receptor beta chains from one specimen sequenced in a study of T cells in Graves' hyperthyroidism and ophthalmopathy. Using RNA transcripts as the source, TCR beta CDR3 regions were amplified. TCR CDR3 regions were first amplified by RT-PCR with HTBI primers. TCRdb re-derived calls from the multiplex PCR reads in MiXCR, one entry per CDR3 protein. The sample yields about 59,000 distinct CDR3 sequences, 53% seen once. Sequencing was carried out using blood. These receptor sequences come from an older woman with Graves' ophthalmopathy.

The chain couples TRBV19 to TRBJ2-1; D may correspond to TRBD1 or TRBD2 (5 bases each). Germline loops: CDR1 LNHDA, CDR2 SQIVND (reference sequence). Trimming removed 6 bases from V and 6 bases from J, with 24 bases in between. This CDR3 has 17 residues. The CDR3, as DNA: TGTGCCAGTAGGTCCGCACTTGGGGGTCCAATCGGCAATGAGCAGTTCTTC. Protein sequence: CASRSALGGPIGNEQFF.

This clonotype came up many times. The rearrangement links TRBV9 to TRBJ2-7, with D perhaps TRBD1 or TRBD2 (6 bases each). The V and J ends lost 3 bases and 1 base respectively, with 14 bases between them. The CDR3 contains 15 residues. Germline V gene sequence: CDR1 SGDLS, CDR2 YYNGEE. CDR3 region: CASSAGGTPSYEQYF. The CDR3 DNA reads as TGTGCCAGCAGCGCTGGGGGGACACCGTCCTACGAGCAGTACTTC. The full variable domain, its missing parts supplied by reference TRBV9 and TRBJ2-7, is DSGVTQTPKHLITATGQRVTLRCSPRSGDLSVYWYQQSLDQGLQFLIQYYNGEERAKGNILERFSAQQFPDLHSELNLSSLELGDSALYFCASSAGGTPSYEQYFGPGTRLTVT.

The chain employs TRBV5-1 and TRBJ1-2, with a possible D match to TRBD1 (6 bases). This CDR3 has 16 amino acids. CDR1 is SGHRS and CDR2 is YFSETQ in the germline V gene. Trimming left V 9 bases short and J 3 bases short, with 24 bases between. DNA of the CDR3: TGCGCCAACAGGGAAGCAGCGGGGGGACCGCACTATGGCTACACCTTC. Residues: CANREAAGGPHYGYTF.

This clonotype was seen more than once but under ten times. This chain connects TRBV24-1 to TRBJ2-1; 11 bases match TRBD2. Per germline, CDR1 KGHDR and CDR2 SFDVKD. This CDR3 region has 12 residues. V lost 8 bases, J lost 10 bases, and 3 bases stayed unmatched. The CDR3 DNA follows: TGTGCCACCAAGGGACTAGCGGACGAGCAGTTCTTC. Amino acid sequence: CATKGLADEQFF.

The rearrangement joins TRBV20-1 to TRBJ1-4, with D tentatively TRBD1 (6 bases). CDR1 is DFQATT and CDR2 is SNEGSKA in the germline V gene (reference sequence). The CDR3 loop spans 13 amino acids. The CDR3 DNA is TGCAGCCCGGGACTAGCCGGGGGCGAAAAACTGTTTTTT. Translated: CSPGLAGGEKLFF.

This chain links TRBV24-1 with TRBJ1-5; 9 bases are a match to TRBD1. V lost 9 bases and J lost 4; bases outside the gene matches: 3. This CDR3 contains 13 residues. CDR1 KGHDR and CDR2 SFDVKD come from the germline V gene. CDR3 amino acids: CATHDRGNQPQHF. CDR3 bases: TGTGCCACCCATGACAGGGGGAATCAGCCCCAGCATTTT.

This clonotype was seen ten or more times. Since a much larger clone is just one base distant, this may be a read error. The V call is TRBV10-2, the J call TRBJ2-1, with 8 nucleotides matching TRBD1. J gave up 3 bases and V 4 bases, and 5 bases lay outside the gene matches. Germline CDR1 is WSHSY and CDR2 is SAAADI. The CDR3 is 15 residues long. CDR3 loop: CASSAPGGVYNEQFF. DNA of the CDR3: TGCGCCAGCAGTGCCCCAGGGGGCGTCTACAATGAGCAGTTCTTC.

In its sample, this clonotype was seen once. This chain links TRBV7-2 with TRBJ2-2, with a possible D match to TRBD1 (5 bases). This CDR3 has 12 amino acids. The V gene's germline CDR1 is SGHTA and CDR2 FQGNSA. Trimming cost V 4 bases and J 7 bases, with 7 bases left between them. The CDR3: CASSSGYGELFF. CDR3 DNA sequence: TGTGCCAGCAGCTCAGGGTACGGGGAGCTGTTTTTT.

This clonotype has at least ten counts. The CDR3 is CASSLTGGLGQPQHF. DNA of the CDR3: TGCGCCAGCAGCCTGACAGGGGGACTCGGTCAGCCCCAGCATTTT. The chain recombines TRBV4-3 with TRBJ1-5, with TRBD1 matching 9 bases. V gave up 4 bases and J gave up 6 bases; unmatched junction bases: 7. The germline CDR1 and CDR2 sequences are LGHNA and YSLEER. The CDR3 totals 15 residues.

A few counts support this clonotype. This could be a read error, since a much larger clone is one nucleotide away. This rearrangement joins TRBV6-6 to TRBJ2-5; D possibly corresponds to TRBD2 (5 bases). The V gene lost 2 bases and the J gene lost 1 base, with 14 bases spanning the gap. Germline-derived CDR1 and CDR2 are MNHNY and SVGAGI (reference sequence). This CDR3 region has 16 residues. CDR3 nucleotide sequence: TGTGCCAGCAGTTACCCCACTAGGCGGAGCCAAGAGACCCAGTACTTC. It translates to CASSYPTRRSQETQYF.

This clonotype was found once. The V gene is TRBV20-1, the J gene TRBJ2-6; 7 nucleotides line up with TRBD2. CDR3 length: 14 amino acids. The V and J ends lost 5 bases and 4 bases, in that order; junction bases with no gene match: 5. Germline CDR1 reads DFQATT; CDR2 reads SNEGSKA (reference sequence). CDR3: CSAGGGTGANVLTF. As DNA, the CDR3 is TGCAGTGCTGGGGGGGGGACCGGGGCCAACGTCCTGACTTTC.

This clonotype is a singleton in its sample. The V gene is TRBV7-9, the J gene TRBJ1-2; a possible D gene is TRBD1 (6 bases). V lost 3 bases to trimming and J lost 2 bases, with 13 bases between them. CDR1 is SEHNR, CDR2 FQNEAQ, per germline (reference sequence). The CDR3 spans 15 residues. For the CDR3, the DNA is TGTGCCAGCAGCTTGGGGTCCAGGGGAAACTATGGCTACACCTTC. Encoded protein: CASSLGSRGNYGYTF. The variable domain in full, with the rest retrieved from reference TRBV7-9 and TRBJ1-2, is DTGVSQNPRHKITKRGQNVTFRCDPISEHNRLYWYRQTLGQGPEFLTYFQNEAQLEKSRLLSDRFSAERPKGSFSTLEIQRTEQGDSAMYLCASSLGSRGNYGYTFGSGTRLTVV.

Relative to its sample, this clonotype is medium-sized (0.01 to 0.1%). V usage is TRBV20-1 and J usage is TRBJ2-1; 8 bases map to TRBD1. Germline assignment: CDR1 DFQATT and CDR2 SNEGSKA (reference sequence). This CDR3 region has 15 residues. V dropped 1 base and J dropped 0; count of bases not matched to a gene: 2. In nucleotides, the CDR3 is TGCAGTGCTAGAGTCGGACAGGGCTCCTACAATGAGCAGTTCTTC. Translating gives CSARVGQGSYNEQFF.

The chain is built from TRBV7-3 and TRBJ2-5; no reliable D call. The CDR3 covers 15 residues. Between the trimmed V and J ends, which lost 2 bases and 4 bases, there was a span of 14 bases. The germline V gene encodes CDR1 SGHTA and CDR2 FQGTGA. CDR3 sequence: CASSLGVGPGETQYF. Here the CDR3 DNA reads TGTGCCAGCAGCTTAGGGGTAGGGCCCGGAGAGACCCAGTACTTC.

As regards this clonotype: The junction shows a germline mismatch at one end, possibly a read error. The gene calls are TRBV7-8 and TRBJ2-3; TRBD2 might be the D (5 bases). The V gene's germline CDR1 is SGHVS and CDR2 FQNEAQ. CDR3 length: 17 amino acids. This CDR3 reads CASNLASGPVWGVTQYF. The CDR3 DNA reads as TGTGCCAGCAACTTAGCGTCAGGACCCGTATGGGGTGTGACACAGTATTTT.

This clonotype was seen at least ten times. The CDR3 DNA reads as TGCAGTGCTAGAGATATGGGGGGCACTGAAGCTTTCTTT. Amino acids: CSARDMGGTEAFF. This rearrangement joins TRBV20-1 to TRBJ1-1; possibly TRBD1 for D (5 bases). CDR1 and CDR2 from the germline V gene are DFQATT and SNEGSKA (reference sequence). V was trimmed by 0 bases and J by 4 bases, leaving 9 bases between them. This CDR3 has 13 residues.

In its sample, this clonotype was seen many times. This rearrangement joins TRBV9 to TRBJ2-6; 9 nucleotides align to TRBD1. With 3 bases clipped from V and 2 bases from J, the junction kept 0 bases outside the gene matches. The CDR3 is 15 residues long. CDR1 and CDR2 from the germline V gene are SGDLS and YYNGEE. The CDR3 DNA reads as TGTGCCAGCAGCGGACAGGGGGCTGGGGCCAACGTCCTGACTTTC. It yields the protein CASSGQGAGANVLTF.

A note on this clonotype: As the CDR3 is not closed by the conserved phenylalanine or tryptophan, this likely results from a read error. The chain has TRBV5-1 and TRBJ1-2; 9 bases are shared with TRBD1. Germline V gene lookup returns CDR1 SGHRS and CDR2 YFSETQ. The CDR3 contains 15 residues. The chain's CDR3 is CAGSVGQGCPYGYTI. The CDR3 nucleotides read TGCGCCGGCAGCGTGGGACAGGGCTGCCCCTATGGCTACACCATC.